There are a few counts of the clone carrying this TCR beta chain. The data originate from a study of patients and donors after allogeneic stem cell transplantation. Using its own MiXCR run on the RT-PCR reads, TCRdb lists one record per CDR3 protein. The repertoire has about 76,000 distinct CDR3 sequences, more than 20% of them found once; the top ten carry about 25%. The CDR3 is 14 residues long. With 1 base removed from V and 6 bases from J, the gap between germline ends came to 12 bases. Germline V gives CDR1 LNHNV, CDR2 YYDKDF (reference sequence). The sequencing input was blood, either unsorted or a sorted T cell fraction (not recorded which). The chain links TRBV15 to TRBJ1-2; D not resolved. The sequence came from a human donor who was either an allogeneic HSCT recipient or a stem cell or donor lymphocyte infusion donor (not recorded which). It is not recorded whose cells these are; they may come from a transplant donor. The CDR3 loop reads CATSRVRESNGYTF. The CDR3 DNA is TGTGCCACCAGCAGAGTGCGGGAATCTAATGGCTACACCTTC.